This T cell receptor (beta chain) was sequenced in a study of blood T cell repertoires in COVID-19. Study-level information: There were acute and convalescent COVID-19 samples, and they came from the United States, Italy and Spain. T cells, B-cell-depleted T cells, or PBMCs provided the cDNA or gDNA that served as material.

Comments on this clone: Other DNA sequences within the sample encode an identical CDR3.

Original handling: Amplification with reference gene primers provided the estimates of nucleated cell counts. Only in-frame clones appear in the TCRdb table, and some are missing; sequencing was by immunoSEQ multiplex PCR. The V and J calls and clone size are taken from that table; D and trimming were inferred from the DNA. Among around 230,000 clones listed, roughly 85% were seen once. The CDR3 is 14 residues long. Looked up from germline, CDR1 is SGDLS and CDR2 is YYNGEE. Trimming removed 2 bases from V and 2 bases from J; junction bases left unmatched: 1. The receptor was derived from a man aged 50-60 years with COVID-19, enrolled during active disease. The specimen sequenced was peripheral blood. The chain couples TRBV9 to TRBJ1-2, with TRBD1 identical over 9 bases. The CDR3: CASSVDRGNYGYTF. CDR3 nucleotides: TGTGCCAGCAGCGTTGACAGGGGGAACTATGGCTACACCTTC.